This record looks at one TCR beta chain sequence and its context. Its target is not known. The sample comes from a study of Ad26.COV2.S vaccination and SARS-CoV-2 variants. This sample's treatment: over 15 received Ad26.COV2.S at low or high dose, single or two shots; several received placebo; per-sample allocation not given. Day 63 following the first vaccine or placebo injection was when the samples were taken. Based in Boston, the donor was an adult of 18-55 years. The germline CDR1 and CDR2 sequences are KGHSH and LQKENI. V lost 4 bases and J lost 3; bases outside the gene matches: 15. The CDR3 runs to 18 residues. Repertoires were generated with immunoSEQ multiplex PCR, while TCRdb's copy carries only in-frame clones and drops some. The sample holds over 350,000 clones, about nine tenths seen once. Broader study findings: Total T cell responses may have been underestimated by the TCR breadth and depth analyses. Vaccine recipients surpassed placebo recipients in spike-specific TCR breadth.

This sequence joins TRBV18 and TRBJ2-3, with TRBD1 identical over 8 bases. The sample here was peripheral blood, taken in a trial of Ad26.COV2.S vaccine versus placebo. The origin of this receptor is a person aged 18-60 years who received the Ad26.COV2.S COVID-19 vaccine or a placebo. CDR3: CASSRIVGQGISTDTQYF. The DNA of the CDR3 is TGTGCCAGCTCACGGATCGTAGGACAGGGAATTTCTACAGATACGCAGTATTTT.